The 12 T cell receptor beta chains given below trace back to one sample, sequenced in a study of blood T cell repertoires in COVID-19. Some clones are missing from TCRdb's copy, which holds only in-frame ones; the method was immunoSEQ multiplex PCR. The sample has approximately 120,000 clones; 75% to 85% are singletons. Sequenced sample: peripheral blood. All receptors come from a woman at least 80 years old with active or convalescent COVID-19.

The V gene is TRBV15, the J gene TRBJ2-4, with D possibly matching TRBD1 (5 bases). The CDR3 extends over 17 amino acids. Trimming stripped 2 bases from V and 1 base from J, with 15 bases between. Germline V gene lookup returns CDR1 LNHNV and CDR2 YYDKDF (reference sequence). The CDR3 region is CATSRPLPGRAKNIQYF. Written as DNA, the CDR3 is TGTGCCACCAGCAGACCCCTTCCAGGGCGGGCCAAAAACATTCAGTACTTC.

The chain has TRBV6-5 and TRBJ1-1; D is unclear. The germline V gene encodes CDR1 MNHEY and CDR2 SVGAGI. The length of the CDR3 is 14 residues. V dropped 1 base and J dropped 8 bases, with 14 bases sitting between them. The DNA of the CDR3 is TGTGCCAGCAGTTACTATGCGGTTGGATGGGAAGCTTTCTTT. It encodes CASSYYAVGWEAFF.

This clone was observed a few times. The chain is built from TRBV28 and TRBJ2-5; a possible D gene is TRBD1 (5 bases). CDR1 and CDR2 (germline): MDHEN, SYDVKM. V lost 3 bases and J lost 5, with 22 bases in between. The CDR3 sequence is 17 residues long. CDR3 nucleotide sequence: TGTGCCAGCAGTTTCGGAGAATTTGGCAGGGTCAAGGAGACCCAGTACTTC. It encodes CASSFGEFGRVKETQYF.

The rearrangement joins TRBV5-8 to TRBJ1-1; D is unclear. CDR1 SGHTS and CDR2 YDEGEE come from the germline V gene. CDR3 size: 14 residues. Trimming pared 5 bases from V and 4 bases from J, leaving 15 bases between. The DNA of the CDR3 is TGTGCCAGCAGGGCACTCAGGCGGGGCACTGAAGCTTTCTTT. Its protein product is CASRALRRGTEAFF.

The chain carries TRBV15 and TRBJ1-1; D possibly corresponds to TRBD1 (6 bases). The CDR3 has 12 amino acids. Germline CDR1 and CDR2: LNHNV and YYDKDF (reference sequence). Trimming took 1 base from V and 11 from J, leaving 11 bases between them. CDR3 DNA sequence: TGTGCCACCAGCAGAGCAGGGGAACGGGCTTTCTTT. Translated, it gives CATSRAGERAFF. Filled out from reference TRBV15 and TRBJ1-1, the complete variable domain reads DAMVIQNPRYQVTQFGKPVTLSCSQTLNHNVMYWYQQKSSQAPKLLFHYYDKDFNNEADTPDNFQSRRPNTSFCFLDIRSPGLGDTAMYLCATSRAGERAFFGQGTRLTVV.

The genes are TRBV6-1 and TRBJ1-1; D gene unclear. CDR1 MNHNS and CDR2 SASEGT come from the germline V gene. The CDR3 spans 14 residues. Trimming removed 2 bases at V and 0 bases at J, with 7 bases between. The CDR3 reads CASSERGVNTEAFF. CDR3 nucleotide sequence: TGTGCCAGCAGTGAAAGAGGAGTGAACACTGAAGCTTTCTTT.

The J gene is TRBJ2-5, the V gene TRBV6-5; no clear D. Germline V gene sequence: CDR1 MNHEY, CDR2 SVGAGI. There are 14 residues in the CDR3. Trimming pared 6 bases from V and 3 bases from J, leaving 14 bases between. The CDR3 region has the DNA TGTGCCAGCAGCCATCGGTGGGCAGAAGAGACCCAGTACTTC. This sequence encodes CASSHRWAEETQYF.

The chain uses TRBV18 and TRBJ1-1; possibly TRBD1 for D (6 bases). The CDR3 covers 12 residues. The germline V gene has CDR1 KGHSH and CDR2 LQKENI. Trimming left V 4 bases short and J 8 bases short, with 11 bases between. The CDR3 here is CASSQQGMEAFF. The CDR3 DNA follows: TGTGCCAGCTCACAACAGGGTATGGAAGCTTTCTTT.

The genes are TRBV4-1 and TRBJ1-1, with D possibly matching TRBD1 (6 bases). CDR3 length: 16 amino acids. CDR1 MGHRA and CDR2 YSYEKL come from the germline V gene. Trimming stripped 0 bases from V and 11 bases from J, with 22 bases between. The CDR3 here is CASSQDKAGRGLRAFF. CDR3 nucleotides: TGCGCCAGCAGCCAAGATAAGGCGGGCAGGGGATTGCGGGCTTTCTTT.

This rearrangement joins TRBV14 to TRBJ1-1, with 8 positions matching TRBD1. CDR1 and CDR2 from the germline V gene are SGHDN and FVKESK. This CDR3 has 14 amino acids. Losses at the gene ends were 4 bases for V and 11 bases for J; bases not matched to a gene: 12. The CDR3 is CASSREQGVTGAFF. DNA for the CDR3: TGTGCCAGCAGCCGGGAACAGGGGGTGACGGGTGCTTTCTTT. The whole variable domain, filled in from reference TRBV14 and TRBJ1-1, reads EAGVTQFPSHSVIEKGQTVTLRCDPISGHDNLYWYRRVMGKEIKFLLHFVKESKQDESGMPNNRFLAERTGGTYSTLKVQPAELEDSGVYFCASSREQGVTGAFFGQGTRLTVV.

The genes are TRBV11-2 and TRBJ1-1; D gene unclear. The CDR3 spans 17 residues. V was shortened by 2 bases and J by 1 base, with 17 bases between the two germline ends. Per germline, CDR1 SGHAT and CDR2 FQNNGV. The CDR3 bases are TGTGCCAGCAGCTTACGGAAGTTCGAGGGAAAGAACACTGAAGCTTTCTTT. Residues: CASSLRKFEGKNTEAFF.

The gene calls are TRBV9 and TRBJ2-1, with a weak D call TRBD2 (5 bases). Trimming took 6 bases from V and 6 from J, leaving 19 bases between them. The CDR3 extends over 15 amino acids. Germline assignment: CDR1 SGDLS and CDR2 YYNGEE. CDR3 sequence: CASTRDRLEFNEQFF. CDR3 coding DNA: TGTGCCAGCACCCGGGATCGACTGGAATTCAATGAGCAGTTCTTC.